The 8 T cell receptor beta chains in this list originate from one sample, sequenced in a study of blood T cell repertoires in COVID-19 (dated by TCRdb to about 2020). Library prep was done by the immunoSEQ multiplex PCR assay. The immuneACCESS repertoire file appears here via TCRdb, limited to in-frame rearrangements. These files lack a portion of the clones; in checked studies, under half of the deficit traces to unresolved V genes, and the cause of the others is not known. Counted in this sample were hundreds of thousands of clones; roughly 90% of them appeared once. The ten largest clones take up around 3% of the sample. Sequencing input: peripheral blood. All receptors derive from a young woman with COVID-19, enrolled during active disease.

CDR3 residues: CAIGVGQTHQETQYF. In DNA, the CDR3 is TGTGCCATCGGGGTGGGACAAACCCACCAAGAGACCCAGTACTTC. The V and J genes are TRBV10-3 and TRBJ2-5; TRBD1 might be the D (6 bases). V shed 8 bases and J shed 0 bases, with 16 bases lying between them. The germline V gene has CDR1 ENHRY and CDR2 SYGVKD. This CDR3 contains 15 residues.

Of note for this clone: Different DNA sequences within this sample yield the same CDR3. This chain links TRBV11-2 with TRBJ2-7; D might be TRBD1 (5 bases). The CDR3 loop spans 13 amino acids. The V gene lost 1 base and the J gene lost 2 bases, with 6 bases spanning the gap. Per the germline V gene, CDR1 is SGHAT and CDR2 is FQNNGV. The CDR3 loop is CASSLAGTYEQYV. The CDR3 coding sequence is TGTGCCAGCAGCTTAGCAGGGACCTACGAGCAGTACGTC.

This sequence joins TRBV6-5 and TRBJ2-7, with D possibly TRBD2 on 6 matching bases. Germline V gene lookup returns CDR1 MNHEY and CDR2 SVGAGI. CDR3 length equals 15 residues. The V end lost 6 bases, the J end lost 3 bases, and 18 bases lay between the germline ends. CDR3 sequence: CASSPGSASLYEQYV. CDR3 in DNA: TGTGCCAGCAGCCCCGGGAGTGCATCTCTCTACGAGCAGTACGTC.

The sample holds a few counts of this clone. The V and J genes are TRBV6-5 and TRBJ2-2, with D perhaps matching TRBD1 (5 bases). Trimming cost V 2 bases and J 6 bases, with 10 bases left between them. The CDR3 extends over 14 amino acids. The germline V gene encodes CDR1 MNHEY and CDR2 SVGAGI. CDR3 nucleotide sequence: TGTGCCAGCAGTTACAGGGGTCTGGCCGGGGAGCTGTTTTTT. Its protein product is CASSYRGLAGELFF.

The genes are TRBV5-1 and TRBJ1-5; D gene ambiguous. From germline, CDR1 is SGHRS and CDR2 YFSETQ. V was shortened by 4 bases and J by 5 bases, with 13 bases between the two germline ends. The length of the CDR3 is 14 residues. This chain's CDR3 is CASSPSAGHQPQHF. In nucleotides, the CDR3 is TGCGCCAGCAGCCCCTCGGCTGGGCATCAGCCCCAGCATTTT.

The rearrangement uses TRBV3-1 (or the pseudogene TRBV3-2) and TRBJ2-3, with D possibly matching TRBD2 (6 bases). Trimming stripped 5 bases from V and 6 bases from J, with 12 bases between. CDR1 LGHDT and CDR2 YNNKEL come from the germline V gene (reference sequence). The length of the CDR3 is 13 residues. The CDR3 protein is CASSRKEGDTQYF. CDR3 nucleotides: TGTGCCAGCAGCAGAAAGGAGGGGGATACGCAGTATTTT.

Regarding this clone: The junction does not match germline at one end; this may be a read error. This chain links TRBV9 with TRBJ2-3, with unresolved D. Germline CDR1 and CDR2: SGDLS and YYNGEE. This CDR3 spans 12 amino acids. CDR3 sequence: CASSVGTDTQYF. The DNA for the CDR3 is TGTGCCAGCAGCGTAGGCACTGATACGCAGTATTTT. Supplemented by reference TRBV9 and TRBJ2-3, the full variable domain reads DSGVTQTPKHLITATGQRVTLRCSPRSGDLSVYWYQQSLDQGLQFLIQYYNGEERAKGNILERFSAQQFPDLHSELNLSSLELGDSALYFCASSVGTDTQYFGPGTRLTVL.

This clone was found once. The genes are TRBV28 and TRBJ1-4, with D perhaps matching TRBD1 (5 bases). CDR3 length equals 12 residues. V lost 7 bases, J lost 8 bases, and 11 bases lay in between. Germline CDR1 and CDR2: MDHEN and SYDVKM. The CDR3 is CASNRPPEKLFF. In DNA, the CDR3 is TGTGCCAGCAACAGGCCACCCGAAAAACTGTTTTTT.